These 12 T cell receptor beta chains originate from one sample sequenced in a study of blood T cell repertoires in COVID-19. Profiling relied on immunoSEQ multiplex PCR, and the TCRdb table lists in-frame clones only, not all of them. In the table there are about 160,000 clones, 80% to 90% of which are singletons. Sequencing was carried out using peripheral blood. These receptors came from a woman in her fifties or sixties who had recovered from COVID-19.

V and J are TRBV23-1 and TRBJ1-1; 7 bases fit TRBD1. TRBV23-1 is known as an ORF, though its function is uncertain. The trim removed 7 bases at V and 1 base at J, leaving 15 bases unmatched. CDR3 length: 17 amino acids. CDR3 sequence reads: CASTPDRINQKNTEAFF. The CDR3 bases are TGCGCCAGCACCCCGGACAGGATCAACCAAAAGAACACTGAAGCTTTCTTT.

The chain joins TRBV6-2 or TRBV6-3 to TRBJ2-7; 8 bases map to TRBD2. The CDR3 runs 14 residues. V dropped 5 bases and J dropped 0; count of bases not matched to a gene: 3. In germline, CDR1 is MNHEY, CDR2 SVGEGT. CDR3 coding DNA: TGTGCCAGCAGTATAGCGGGGTACTCCTACGAGCAGTACTTC. It yields the protein CASSIAGYSYEQYF.

J is TRBJ1-5 and V is TRBV18; the match to TRBD1 covers 7 bases. V gave up 3 bases and J gave up 5 bases; unmatched junction bases: 1. The germline V gene encodes CDR1 KGHSH and CDR2 LQKENI. This CDR3 comprises 13 residues. For the CDR3, the DNA is TGTGCCAGCTCACCTACAGGGGATCAGCCCCAGCATTTT. It encodes CASSPTGDQPQHF.

This clone was recorded a few times. The V gene is TRBV10-1, the J gene TRBJ2-2; 12 positions agree with TRBD1. Unmatched junction bases numbered 5, after V lost 6 bases and J lost 6 bases. Germline CDR1 WNHNN, CDR2 SYGVQD (reference sequence). The CDR3 is made up of 15 amino acids. The CDR3 spells CASSVGTGGPGELFF. The CDR3, as DNA: TGCGCCAGCAGCGTAGGGACAGGGGGCCCCGGGGAGCTGTTTTTT.

This clone was counted once. DNA for the CDR3: TGTGCCAGCAGCGTAGTTATTCTGGGGACTAGCGGGGGGTTCCACGAGCAGTACTTC. Encoded protein: CASSVVILGTSGGFHEQYF. The rearrangement links TRBV9 to TRBJ2-7; 15 bases map to TRBD2. Germline CDR1 reads SGDLS; CDR2 reads YYNGEE. Trimming cost V 0 bases and J 5 bases; bases outside gene matches: 12. This CDR3 has 19 amino acids.

This chain links TRBV29-1 with TRBJ1-2; TRBD1 agrees at 7 bases. CDR3 length equals 14 residues. V was clipped by 5 bases and J by 0 bases; unmatched bases: 6. Germline V CDR1 and CDR2: SQVTM, ANQGSEA. CDR3: CSVCRDSANYGYTF. DNA for the CDR3: TGCAGCGTTTGTCGGGACAGCGCTAACTATGGCTACACCTTC.

J is TRBJ1-2 and V is TRBV28; TRBD1 agrees at 9 bases. This CDR3 spans 13 amino acids. J lost 8 bases, V lost 6 bases, and 7 bases had no gene match. Germline V gene sequence: CDR1 MDHEN, CDR2 SYDVKM. CDR3 coding DNA: TGTGCCAGCAGGAACACAGGGGGCGTCGGCTACACCTTC. Translation: CASRNTGGVGYTF.

The chain has TRBV5-8 and TRBJ2-3; unclear D gene. CDR1 is SGHTS, CDR2 YDEGEE, per germline. CDR3 length equals 14 residues. V was shortened by 5 bases and J by 0 bases, with 10 bases between the two germline ends. The CDR3 protein is CASRSGGSTDTQYF. The CDR3 DNA reads as TGTGCCAGCAGGTCGGGTGGTAGCACAGATACGCAGTATTTT.

The chain carries TRBV5-1 and TRBJ2-3; D is perhaps TRBD1 (6 bases). Germline V gene lookup returns CDR1 SGHRS and CDR2 YFSETQ. CDR3 size: 16 residues. V shed 2 bases and J shed 3 bases, with 16 bases lying between them. The chain's CDR3 is CASSFWGPTGTDTQYF. CDR3 DNA: TGCGCCAGCAGCTTCTGGGGGCCGACCGGGACAGATACGCAGTATTTT.

This chain connects TRBV7-7 to TRBJ2-2; D might be TRBD1 (6 bases). The CDR3 sequence is 15 residues long. Trimming left V 5 bases short and J 4 bases short, with 14 bases between. Germline V gene lookup returns CDR1 SSHAT and CDR2 FNYEAQ (reference sequence). DNA for the CDR3: TGTGCCAGCAGCCGGGACACCTTCCCCACCGGGGAGCTGTTTTTT. Translated, it gives CASSRDTFPTGELFF.

V and J are TRBV28 and TRBJ2-1; D is uncertain. The CDR3 has 16 residues. The germline V and J ends were trimmed by 6 bases and 0 bases, with 15 bases remaining between them. The germline V gene has CDR1 MDHEN and CDR2 SYDVKM. The CDR3 DNA reads TGTGCCAGCAGCCAAACTCACTTTTACTCCTACAATGAGCAGTTCTTC. Its translation is CASSQTHFYSYNEQFF.

The chain uses TRBV6-2 or TRBV6-3 and TRBJ2-3; unclear D gene. Per the germline V gene, CDR1 is MNHEY and CDR2 is SVGEGT. Trimming removed 4 bases from V and 5 bases from J, with 7 bases in between. CDR3 length: 12 amino acids. Written as DNA, the CDR3 is TGTGCCAGCAGTTTCCTTCGAGATACGCAGTATTTT. This gives the protein CASSFLRDTQYF.